The 17 T cell receptor beta chains presented below share a single source sample, sequenced in a study of T cell changes during pregnancy in multiple sclerosis. Repertoires were generated with immunoSEQ multiplex PCR, while TCRdb's copy carries only in-frame clones and drops some. This sample carries 30,000 to 40,000 clones, roughly 93% of them seen once, and the ten largest clones take roughly 8%. Specimen: CD8+ T cells from peripheral blood mononuclear cells, collected in the third trimester of pregnancy. These receptors were taken from a female donor with multiple sclerosis, enrolled in a pregnancy study.

This chain connects TRBV5-6 to TRBJ1-2; possibly TRBD1 for D (6 bases). In germline, CDR1 is SGHDT, CDR2 YYEEEE. The CDR3 is 15 residues long. V lost 0 bases and J 11 bases, leaving 20 bases between the germline ends. The CDR3 region has the DNA TGTGCCAGCAGCTTGGTAACGCGAACCTGGACAGATTACACCTTC. Translation: CASSLVTRTWTDYTF.

The chain combines TRBV19 with TRBJ2-1; a possible D gene is TRBD1 (5 bases). Germline-derived CDR1 and CDR2 are LNHDA and SQIVND (reference sequence). V gave up 3 bases and J gave up 8 bases, with 17 bases separating them. The CDR3 contains 15 residues. In DNA form, the CDR3 reads TGTGCCAGTAGTATTGTGGGGCCCCCGGGCGATGAGCAGTTCTTC. This gives the protein CASSIVGPPGDEQFF. Supplemented by reference TRBV19 and TRBJ2-1, the full variable domain reads DGGITQSPKYLFRKEGQNVTLSCEQNLNHDAMYWYRQDPGQGLRLIYYSQIVNDFQKGDIAEGYSVSREKKESFPLTVTSAQKNPTAFYLCASSIVGPPGDEQFFGPGTRLTVL.

The rearrangement uses TRBV7-3 and TRBJ2-2, with D tentatively TRBD2 (6 bases). Germline V gene data show CDR1 as SGHTA and CDR2 as FQGTGA. The CDR3 covers 14 residues. Trimming took 2 bases from V and 6 from J, leaving 10 bases between them. CDR3 amino acids: CASSLLWGAGELFF. CDR3 nucleotides: TGTGCCAGCAGCTTATTATGGGGGGCCGGGGAGCTGTTTTTT.

The rearrangement links TRBV30 to TRBJ2-3, with TRBD2 identical over 9 bases. This CDR3 is built from 15 residues. Germline lookup yields CDR1 GTSNPN and CDR2 SVGIG (reference sequence). The V gene end was trimmed by 4 bases and the J gene end by 4 bases; junction bases not matched to a gene: 9. CDR3 region: CAWMFAGGFADTQYF. In nucleotides, the CDR3 is TGTGCCTGGATGTTTGCGGGGGGGTTCGCAGATACGCAGTATTTT.

The V and J genes are TRBV5-6 and TRBJ1-1, with D maybe TRBD1 (5 bases). This CDR3 region has 16 residues. The V gene lost 0 bases and the J gene lost 6 bases, with 18 bases spanning the gap. CDR1 SGHDT and CDR2 YYEEEE come from the germline V gene. CDR3 nucleotide sequence: TGTGCCAGCAGCTTGGCTCTCGGCAGGGAGGGCGCTGAAGCTTTCTTT. Translating it yields CASSLALGREGAEAFF.

The chain links TRBV6-5 to TRBJ1-4, with a weak D call TRBD1 (6 bases). This CDR3 contains 14 residues. Looked up from germline, CDR1 is MNHEY and CDR2 is SVGAGI. Trimming took off 6 bases at V and 4 bases at J, with 12 bases between the two ends. Here the CDR3 DNA reads TGTGCCAGCAGGAGGGACACCCTTAATGAAAAACTGTTTTTT. It encodes CASRRDTLNEKLFF.

In nucleotides, the CDR3 is TGTGCCAGCAGCTTAGGGGGCGTTGGCTACACCTTC. It yields the protein CASSLGGVGYTF. The rearrangement links TRBV5-6 to TRBJ1-2; TRBD1 aligns across 7 bases. V was clipped by 2 bases and J by 7 bases; unmatched bases: 2. CDR1 SGHDT and CDR2 YYEEEE come from the germline V gene. The CDR3 extends over 12 amino acids.

The chain carries TRBV9 and TRBJ2-1; TRBD2 matches 15 bases. CDR1 and CDR2 (germline): SGDLS, YYNGEE. The J segment lost 6 bases and the V segment lost 3 bases, leaving 4 bases of the junction unmatched. This CDR3 has 16 amino acids. CDR3 DNA sequence: TGTGCCAGCAGCGCATGGACTAGCGGGGGGGCCAATGAGCAGTTCTTC. This translates into CASSAWTSGGANEQFF. The full variable domain, with the rest looked up from reference TRBV9 and TRBJ2-1, is DSGVTQTPKHLITATGQRVTLRCSPRSGDLSVYWYQQSLDQGLQFLIQYYNGEERAKGNILERFSAQQFPDLHSELNLSSLELGDSALYFCASSAWTSGGANEQFFGPGTRLTVL.

This clone appeared a few times. This rearrangement joins TRBV27 to TRBJ2-1, with TRBD1 identical over 9 bases. The CDR3 is 14 amino acids. V lost 3 bases and J lost 5; bases outside the gene matches: 2. Germline CDR1 reads MNHEY; CDR2 reads SMNVEV (reference sequence). The DNA of the CDR3 is TGTGCCAGCAGTTTCGGGACAGGGAACAATGAGCAGTTCTTC. This translates into CASSFGTGNNEQFF.

The chain links TRBV6-5 to TRBJ1-2, with D possibly TRBD1 on 6 matching bases. Trimming left V 6 bases short and J 14 bases short, with 16 bases between. This CDR3 contains 11 residues. Germline lookup yields CDR1 MNHEY and CDR2 SVGAGI. DNA of the CDR3: TGTGCCAGCAGATCATCAGGGGATTGGACCTTC. Its translation: CASRSSGDWTF.

V is TRBV30 and J is TRBJ2-1; possibly TRBD1 for D (5 bases). The germline V gene has CDR1 GTSNPN and CDR2 SVGIG (reference sequence). The CDR3 loop spans 11 amino acids. Trimming removed 4 bases from V and 6 bases from J, with 7 bases in between. As DNA, the CDR3 is TGTGCCTGGACAGGGCGCAATGAGCAGTTCTTC. This gives the protein CAWTGRNEQFF. Looking up the rest from reference TRBV30 and TRBJ2-1 gives the full variable domain: SQTIHQWPATLVQPVGSPLSLECTVEGTSNPNLYWYRQAAGRGLQLLFYSVGIGQISSEVPQNLSASRPQDRQFILSSKKLLLSDSGFYLCAWTGRNEQFFGPGTRLTVL.

V usage is TRBV5-4 and J usage is TRBJ1-3; 7 nucleotides match TRBD1. Germline CDR1 and CDR2: SGHNT and YYREEE (reference sequence). This CDR3 comprises 15 residues. Trimming took 2 bases from V and 0 from J; bases not matched to a gene: 2. The CDR3 protein is CASSLQGNSGNTIYF. The CDR3 DNA follows: TGTGCCAGCAGCTTACAGGGGAACTCTGGAAACACCATATATTTT.

V usage is TRBV5-4 and J usage is TRBJ2-1; D uncertain. Germline V gene data show CDR1 as SGHNT and CDR2 as YYREEE (reference sequence). CDR3 length: 11 amino acids. V shed 3 bases and J shed 10 bases, with 8 bases lying between them. CDR3 loop: CASSSAAEQFF. DNA of the CDR3: TGTGCCAGCAGCTCCGCGGCGGAGCAGTTCTTC.

This clone appeared once. V gene TRBV7-9 combines with J gene TRBJ2-1; tentatively, D is TRBD2 (5 bases). CDR1 and CDR2 from the germline V gene are SEHNR and FQNEAQ (reference sequence). Deletions cut 3 bases from V and 6 bases from J, with 9 bases between. This CDR3 contains 13 residues. The CDR3: CASSFEGPNEQFF. The CDR3, as DNA: TGTGCCAGCAGCTTTGAGGGTCCCAATGAGCAGTTCTTC.

The rearrangement joins TRBV19 to TRBJ1-1; D possibly corresponds to TRBD1 (5 bases). Per the germline V gene, CDR1 is LNHDA and CDR2 is SQIVND (reference sequence). V was pared by 11 bases and J by 6 bases, with 16 bases between. There are 12 residues in the CDR3. CDR3 residues: CASRPGYAEAFF. The CDR3 nucleotides read TGTGCCTCCAGGCCAGGGTACGCTGAAGCTTTCTTT. Full variable domain (outside the CDR3, taken from reference TRBV19 and TRBJ1-1): DGGITQSPKYLFRKEGQNVTLSCEQNLNHDAMYWYRQDPGQGLRLIYYSQIVNDFQKGDIAEGYSVSREKKESFPLTVTSAQKNPTAFYLCASRPGYAEAFFGQGTRLTVV.

The gene calls are TRBV4-1 and TRBJ2-7; weak D call: TRBD1 (5 bases). The CDR3 runs to 15 residues. Germline CDR1 is MGHRA and CDR2 is YSYEKL. The V and J ends lost 1 base and 4 bases respectively, with 14 bases between them. The CDR3 nucleotides read TGCGCCAGCAGCCAAGTTCCAGGACACAGTTACGAGCAGTACTTC. Protein: CASSQVPGHSYEQYF.

The chain carries TRBV5-4 and TRBJ1-2, with 11 bases aligning to TRBD1. V was pared by 3 bases and J by 0 bases, with 7 bases of the junction left unmatched. The germline gives CDR1 SGHNT, CDR2 YYREEE (reference sequence). The CDR3 extends over 17 amino acids. The CDR3 loop reads CASSWDGTGGSNYGYTF. The DNA of the CDR3 is TGTGCCAGCAGCTGGGACGGGACAGGGGGGTCTAACTATGGCTACACCTTC.